This T cell receptor (beta chain) derives from a study of radiotherapy plus CTLA-4 blockade in lung cancer. On the study more broadly: For around 18% of patients, objective responses occurred, and approximately 33% had disease control.

This table comes from immunoSEQ multiplex PCR, and its TCRdb copy is limited to in-frame clones, with some not included. There are 70,000 to 95,000 clones in the sample; around 83% occur only once, and less than 15% lies in the top ten. Germline CDR1 is MGHRA and CDR2 is YSYEKL. The CDR3 spans 11 residues. With 1 base removed from V and 8 bases from J, the gap between germline ends came to 3 bases. As regards this clone: What it recognizes is unknown.

General study findings and limits: An expansion of tumor-derived TCR clones occurred in blood after radiotherapy plus ipilimumab. Alongside interferon-beta, early blood T cell clone dynamics were reportedly the best predictor of response.

Focal radiation was given together with CTLA-4 blockade (ipilimumab) to patients with chemo-refractory metastatic non-small-cell lung cancer. The TCR originated in a human donor with non-small cell lung cancer that progressed on radiotherapy plus ipilimumab. The chain recombines TRBV4-1 with TRBJ2-1; D remains unclear. This sample comprised peripheral blood, obtained from a patient treated with radiotherapy plus ipilimumab. The CDR3: CASSQAYEQFF. The CDR3 DNA is TGCGCCAGCAGCCAAGCATATGAGCAGTTCTTC.